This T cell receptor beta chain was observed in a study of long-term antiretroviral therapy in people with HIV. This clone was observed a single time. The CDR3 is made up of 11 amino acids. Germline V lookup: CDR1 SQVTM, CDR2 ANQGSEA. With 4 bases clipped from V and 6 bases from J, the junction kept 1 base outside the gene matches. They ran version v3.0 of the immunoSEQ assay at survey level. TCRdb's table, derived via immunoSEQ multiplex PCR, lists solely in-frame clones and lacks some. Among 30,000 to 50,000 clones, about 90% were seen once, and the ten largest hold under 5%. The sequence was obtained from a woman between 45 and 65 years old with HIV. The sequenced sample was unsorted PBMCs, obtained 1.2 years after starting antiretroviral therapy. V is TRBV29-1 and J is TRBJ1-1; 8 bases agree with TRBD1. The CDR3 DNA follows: TGCAGCGTTGCGACAGGGGCTGAAGCTTTCTTT. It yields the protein CSVATGAEAFF.